The clone carrying this T cell receptor (beta chain) has just one count. The antigen is unknown. PCR was performed using 60 Vbeta and 13 Jbeta primers. Sequenced by immunoSEQ multiplex PCR; TCRdb stores in-frame clones only, minus some. The sample includes about 160,000 clones, 80% of them seen just once. The data are from a study of cytomegalovirus exposure and HLA in healthy donors. The study's findings and limits: Sequencing had likely introduced a cluster of highly shared sequence variants as an artifact. Later analysis revealed greater clonal expansion in HLA-associated TCR beta chains than in equally common others. Links to common viral pathogens appeared, in a later analysis, for several of the most significant clusters.

Germline lookup yields CDR1 SEHNR and CDR2 FQNEAQ (reference sequence). The CDR3 has 11 amino acids. Trimming stripped 8 bases from V and 8 bases from J, with 9 bases between. The TCR sequence derives from a man aged 25 to 45 in good health and CMV-seronegative. The V call is TRBV7-9, the J call TRBJ2-2; no clear D gene. The material sequenced was PBMCs. CDR3 loop: CASRSRGELFF. CDR3 nucleotide sequence: TGTGCCAGCCGCTCCAGGGGGGAGCTGTTTTTT.